The sequence of this TCR beta chain was determined in a study of graft-versus-host responses after intestinal transplantation. Background on the study: Each transplant was multivisceral, liver-intestinal, or isolated intestinal. Recipients uniformly received anti-thymocyte globulin induction, followed by tacrolimus and steroids for roughly three years. Study-wide points: Investigators detected GvH clones in recipient marrow, with some emerging earlier in ileum or blood. High graft-versus-host to host-versus-graft T cell clonal ratios marked allografts of patients with graft-donor macrochimerism.

Comment on this clone: Its specificity is unknown.

V lost 6 bases to trimming and J lost 5 bases, with 16 bases between them. This CDR3 contains 15 residues. The germline CDR1 and CDR2 sequences are MNHEY and SMNVEV (reference sequence). Using immunoSEQ multiplex PCR, the repertoire was profiled, and TCRdb retains in-frame clones only, with some absent. Counted here are roughly 93,000 clones, about nine tenths occurring once; the ten biggest clones make up around 0.44%. This specimen was unstimulated CD8+ T cells sorted from spleen or lymph node cells, taken before transplant. The TCR comes from a human donor who was the organ donor for an intestinal transplant. The V and J genes are TRBV27 and TRBJ2-2, with D maybe TRBD2 (6 bases). CDR3 in amino acids: CASRYGGVLTGELFF. CDR3 in DNA: TGTGCCAGCAGATACGGCGGGGTTCTAACCGGGGAGCTGTTTTTT.